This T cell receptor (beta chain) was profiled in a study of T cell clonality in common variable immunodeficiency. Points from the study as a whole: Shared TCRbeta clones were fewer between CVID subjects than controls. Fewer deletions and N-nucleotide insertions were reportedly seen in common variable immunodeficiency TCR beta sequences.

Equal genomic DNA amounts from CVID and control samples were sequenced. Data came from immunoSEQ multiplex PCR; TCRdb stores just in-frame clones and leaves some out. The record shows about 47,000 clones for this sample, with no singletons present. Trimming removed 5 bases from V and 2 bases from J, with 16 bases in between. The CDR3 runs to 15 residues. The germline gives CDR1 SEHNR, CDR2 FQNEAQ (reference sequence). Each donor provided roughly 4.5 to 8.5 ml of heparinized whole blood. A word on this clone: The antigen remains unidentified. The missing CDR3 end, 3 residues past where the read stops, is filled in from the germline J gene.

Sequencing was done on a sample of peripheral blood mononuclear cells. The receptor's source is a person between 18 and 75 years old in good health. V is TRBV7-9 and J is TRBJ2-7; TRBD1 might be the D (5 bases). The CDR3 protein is CASSLAPTDTYEQYF. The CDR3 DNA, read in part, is TGTGCCAGCAGCCTCGCCCCGACAGACACCTACGAG.